The T cell receptor beta chain under discussion was sequenced for a study of cytomegalovirus exposure and HLA in healthy donors. Study-wide points: According to an earlier analysis, most TCR beta V segments yielded productive rearrangements about 87% or about 30% of the time. Most of the CMV-associated TCR beta chains (in a later analysis) appeared to be HLA-restricted. Later analysis indicated greater clonal expansion among HLA-associated TCR beta chains than among equally common other chains.

Comment on this clone: Its target is not known.

This CDR3 is 14 amino acids long. Per the germline V gene, CDR1 is LNHNV and CDR2 is YYDKDF (reference sequence). V lost 4 bases and J lost 2, with 12 bases in between. The PCR ran on 60 Vbeta and 13 Jbeta primers. Clones were sequenced by immunoSEQ multiplex PCR, and TCRdb holds only the in-frame ones, with some missing. This table has about 140,000 clones, approximately 61% appearing once. Sequenced: PBMCs. The receptor comes from a human donor in good health. The rearrangement uses TRBV15 and TRBJ2-7; D perhaps matches TRBD1 (5 bases). The CDR3 DNA reads TGTGCCACCAGCAAACAGGTACAAGCCTACGAGCAGTACTTC. Amino acid sequence: CATSKQVQAYEQYF. The whole variable domain, remainder taken from reference TRBV15 and TRBJ2-7, is DAMVIQNPRYQVTQFGKPVTLSCSQTLNHNVMYWYQQKSSQAPKLLFHYYDKDFNNEADTPDNFQSRRPNTSFCFLDIRSPGLGDTAMYLCATSKQVQAYEQYFGPGTRLTVT.